This T cell receptor (beta chain) was found in a study of cytomegalovirus exposure and HLA in healthy donors. The CDR3 has 13 residues. V was trimmed by 2 bases and J by 0 bases, leaving 4 bases between them. Germline V gene data show CDR1 as MDHEN and CDR2 as SYDVKM. On this clone: This CDR3 is also generated by other DNA sequences in the sample.

The PCR employed 60 Vbeta primers together with 13 Jbeta primers. Libraries were prepared by immunoSEQ multiplex PCR; TCRdb keeps only in-frame clonotypes and omits some of them. The sample records 150,000 to 200,000 clones, around 80% being singletons. The origin of this receptor is a male donor in good health and CMV-seropositive. The specimen sequenced was PBMCs. V is TRBV28 and J is TRBJ1-1; D not resolved. The CDR3 sequence: CASSLPVNTEAFF. For the CDR3, the DNA is TGTGCCAGCAGTTTACCCGTGAACACTGAAGCTTTCTTT. Drawing the rest from reference TRBV28 and TRBJ1-1, the complete variable domain is DVKVTQSSRYLVKRTGEKVFLECVQDMDHENMFWYRQDPGLGLRLIYFSYDVKMKEKGDIPEGYSVSREKKERFSLILESASTNQTSMYLCASSLPVNTEAFFGQGTRLTVV.